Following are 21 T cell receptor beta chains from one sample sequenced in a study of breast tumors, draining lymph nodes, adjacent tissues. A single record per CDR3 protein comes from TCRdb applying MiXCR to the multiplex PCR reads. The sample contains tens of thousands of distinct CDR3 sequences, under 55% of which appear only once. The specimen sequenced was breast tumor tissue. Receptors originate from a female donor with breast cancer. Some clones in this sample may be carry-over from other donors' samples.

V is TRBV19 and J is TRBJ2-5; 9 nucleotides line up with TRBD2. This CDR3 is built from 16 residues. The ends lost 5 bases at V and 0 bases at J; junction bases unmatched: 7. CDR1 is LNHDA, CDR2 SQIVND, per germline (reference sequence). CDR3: CASSLLAGNYQETQYF. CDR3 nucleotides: TGTGCCAGTAGTCTGCTAGCGGGAAATTACCAAGAGACCCAGTACTTC.

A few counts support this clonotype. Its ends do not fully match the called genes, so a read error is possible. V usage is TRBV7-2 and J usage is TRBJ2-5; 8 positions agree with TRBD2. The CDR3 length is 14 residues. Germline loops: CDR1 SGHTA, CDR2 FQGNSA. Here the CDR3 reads CASSLMRGEEAQYF. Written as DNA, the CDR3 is TGTGCCAGCAGCCTAATGCGGGGGGAAGAGGCCCAGTACTTC.

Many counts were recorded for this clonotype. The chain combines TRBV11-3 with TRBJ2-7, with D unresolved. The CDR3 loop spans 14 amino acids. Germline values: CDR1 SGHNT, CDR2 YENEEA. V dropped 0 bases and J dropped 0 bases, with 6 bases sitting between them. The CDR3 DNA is TGTGCCAGCAGCTTAGATGCGAGCTCCTACGAGCAGTACTTC. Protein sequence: CASSLDASSYEQYF.

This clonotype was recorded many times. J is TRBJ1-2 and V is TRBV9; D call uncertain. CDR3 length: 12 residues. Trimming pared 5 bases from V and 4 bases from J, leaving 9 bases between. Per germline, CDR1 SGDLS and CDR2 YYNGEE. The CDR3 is CASRSGVYGYTF. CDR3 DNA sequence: TGTGCCAGCAGGAGCGGGGTCTATGGCTACACCTTC.

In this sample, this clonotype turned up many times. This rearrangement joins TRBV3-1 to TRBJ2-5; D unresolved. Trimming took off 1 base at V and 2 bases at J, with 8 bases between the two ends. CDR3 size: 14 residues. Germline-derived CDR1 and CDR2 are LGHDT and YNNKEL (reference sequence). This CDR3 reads CASSQGIRQETQYF. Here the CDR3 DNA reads TGTGCCAGCAGCCAAGGTATCCGACAAGAGACCCAGTACTTC.

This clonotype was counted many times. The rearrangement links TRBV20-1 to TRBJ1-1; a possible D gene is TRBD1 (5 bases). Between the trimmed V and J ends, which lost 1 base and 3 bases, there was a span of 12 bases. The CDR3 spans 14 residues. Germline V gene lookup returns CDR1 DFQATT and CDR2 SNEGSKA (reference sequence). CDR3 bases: TGCAGTGCTAGAGGGCAGGGACGGTACACTGAAGCTTTCTTT. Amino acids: CSARGQGRYTEAFF.

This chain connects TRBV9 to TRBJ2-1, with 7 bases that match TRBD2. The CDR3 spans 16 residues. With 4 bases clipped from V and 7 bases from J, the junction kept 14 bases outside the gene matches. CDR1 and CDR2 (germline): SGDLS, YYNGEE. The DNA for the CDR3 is TGTGCCAGCAGCTCCCGGACCAGCGGGGCCGCTAATGAGCAGTTCTTC. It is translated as CASSSRTSGAANEQFF.

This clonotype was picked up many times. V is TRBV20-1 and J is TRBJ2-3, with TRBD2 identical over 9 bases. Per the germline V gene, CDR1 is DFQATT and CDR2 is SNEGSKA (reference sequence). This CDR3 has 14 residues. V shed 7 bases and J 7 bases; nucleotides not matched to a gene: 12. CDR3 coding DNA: TGCAGTGGGCGGGGGGGAGGGATCGGGTATACGCAGTATTTT. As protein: CSGRGGGIGYTQYF.

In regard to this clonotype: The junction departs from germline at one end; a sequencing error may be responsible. Written as DNA, the CDR3 is TGTGTCACCAGTGATTTAGGAGGAGGCGAGCAGTACTTC. The encoded protein is CVTSDLGGGEQYF. J is TRBJ2-7 and V is TRBV24-1; D possibly corresponds to TRBD2 (5 bases). Germline values: CDR1 KGHDR, CDR2 SFDVKD. The CDR3 covers 13 residues.

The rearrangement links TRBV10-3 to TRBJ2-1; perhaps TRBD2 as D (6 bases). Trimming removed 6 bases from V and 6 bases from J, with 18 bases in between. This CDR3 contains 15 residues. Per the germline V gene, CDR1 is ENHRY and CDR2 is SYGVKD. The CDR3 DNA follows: TGTGCCATCAGCTACGGGGGAGGTTCGGCCAATGAGCAGTTCTTC. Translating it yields CAISYGGGSANEQFF.

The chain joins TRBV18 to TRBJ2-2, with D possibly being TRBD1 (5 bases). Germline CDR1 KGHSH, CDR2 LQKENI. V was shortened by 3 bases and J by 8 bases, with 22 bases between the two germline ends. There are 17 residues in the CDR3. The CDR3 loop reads CASSPPNGARVQGELFF. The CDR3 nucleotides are TGTGCCAGCTCACCTCCCAACGGCGCCAGGGTCCAGGGGGAGCTGTTTTTT.

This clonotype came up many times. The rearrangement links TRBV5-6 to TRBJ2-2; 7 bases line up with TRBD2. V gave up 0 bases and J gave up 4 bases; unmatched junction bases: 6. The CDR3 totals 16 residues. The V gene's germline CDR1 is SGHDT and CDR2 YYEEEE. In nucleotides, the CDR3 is TGTGCCAGCAGCTTGGTTCGGTTAGCGGGCACCGGGGAGCTGTTTTTT. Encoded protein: CASSLVRLAGTGELFF.

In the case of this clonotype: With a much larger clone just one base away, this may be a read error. CDR3 sequence: CASLTRTLAYDEQFF. The CDR3 DNA sequence: TGTGCCAGCCTAACTAGGACCCTTGCCTACGATGAGCAGTTCTTC. The rearrangement uses TRBV6-2 or TRBV6-3 and TRBJ2-1, with D possibly being TRBD2 (5 bases). This CDR3 region has 15 residues. CDR1 and CDR2 from the germline V gene are MNHEY and SVGEGT.

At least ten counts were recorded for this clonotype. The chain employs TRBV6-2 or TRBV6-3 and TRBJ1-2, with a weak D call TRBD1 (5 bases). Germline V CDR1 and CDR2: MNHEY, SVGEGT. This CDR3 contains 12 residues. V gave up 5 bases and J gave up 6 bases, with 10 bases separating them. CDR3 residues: CASSHPTDGYTF. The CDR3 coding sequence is TGTGCCAGCAGTCACCCGACAGATGGCTACACCTTC.

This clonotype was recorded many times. CDR3 nucleotides: TGCAGTGCCTCCAGGGGAGCGGGAGGGGCTTACGAGCAGTACTTC. Translating it yields CSASRGAGGAYEQYF. The chain joins TRBV20-1 to TRBJ2-7, with 10 bases that match TRBD2. J gave up 4 bases and V 6 bases, and 12 bases lay outside the gene matches. This CDR3 is 15 amino acids long. Per germline, CDR1 DFQATT and CDR2 SNEGSKA (reference sequence).

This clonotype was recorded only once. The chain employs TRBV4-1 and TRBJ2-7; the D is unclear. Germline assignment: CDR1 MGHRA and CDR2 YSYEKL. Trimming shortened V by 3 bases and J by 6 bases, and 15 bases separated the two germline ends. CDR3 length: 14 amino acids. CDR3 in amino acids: CASSHPGPAREQYV. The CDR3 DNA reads TGCGCCAGCAGCCACCCCGGACCGGCTCGCGAGCAGTACGTC.

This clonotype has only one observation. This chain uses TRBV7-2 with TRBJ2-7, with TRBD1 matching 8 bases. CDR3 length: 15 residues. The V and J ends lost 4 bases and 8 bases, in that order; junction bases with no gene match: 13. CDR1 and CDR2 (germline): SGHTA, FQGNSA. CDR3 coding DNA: TGTGCCAGCAGCTCCAGTGGACAGGGCTACGGACAGCAGTACTTC. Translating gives CASSSSGQGYGQQYF.

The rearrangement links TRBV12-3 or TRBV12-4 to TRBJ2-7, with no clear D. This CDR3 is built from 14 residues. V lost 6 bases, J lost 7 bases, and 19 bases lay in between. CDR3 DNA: TGTGCCAGCAGGCTCACATTCCGATACAATGAGCAGTACTTC. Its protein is CASRLTFRYNEQYF.

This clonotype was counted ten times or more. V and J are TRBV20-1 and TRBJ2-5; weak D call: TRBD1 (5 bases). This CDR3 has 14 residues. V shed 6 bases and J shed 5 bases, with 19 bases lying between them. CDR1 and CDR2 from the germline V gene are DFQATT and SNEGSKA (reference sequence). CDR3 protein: CSAPGTGRPETQYF. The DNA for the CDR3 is TGCAGTGCGCCCGGCACAGGCCGTCCTGAGACCCAGTACTTC.

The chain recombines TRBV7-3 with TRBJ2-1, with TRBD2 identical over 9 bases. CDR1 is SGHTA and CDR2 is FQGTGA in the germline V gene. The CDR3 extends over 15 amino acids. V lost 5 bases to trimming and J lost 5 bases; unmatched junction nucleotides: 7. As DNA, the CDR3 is TGTGCCAGCAGCCATGGGACTAGCCCACACAATGAGCAGTTCTTC. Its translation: CASSHGTSPHNEQFF.

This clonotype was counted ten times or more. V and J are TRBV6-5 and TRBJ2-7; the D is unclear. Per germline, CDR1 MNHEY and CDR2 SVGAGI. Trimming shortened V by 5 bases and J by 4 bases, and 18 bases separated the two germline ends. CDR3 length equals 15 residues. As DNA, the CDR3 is TGTGCCAGCAGTATAAGATACATGCAAGGGTACGAGCAGTACTTC. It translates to CASSIRYMQGYEQYF.